This T cell receptor beta chain was recorded in a study of blood T cell repertoires in COVID-19. Study information: The United States, Italy and Spain supplied acute and convalescent COVID-19 samples.

Method: immunoSEQ multiplex PCR; TCRdb's copy keeps in-frame clones and lacks some. Among around 500,000 clones listed, more than 75% were seen once. This clonotype originated in a woman in her thirties or forties who had recovered from COVID-19. The specimen sequenced was PBMCs or T cells enriched from blood (not recorded which).

CDR3 region: CASSFRSGTEQFF. For the CDR3, the DNA is TGTGCCAGTAGTTTCCGTAGCGGGACTGAGCAGTTCTTC. The genes are TRBV19 and TRBJ2-1; TRBD2 aligns across 8 bases. The CDR3 covers 13 residues. V shed 5 bases, J shed 9 bases, and the junction held 6 bases outside the gene matches. Germline V gene lookup returns CDR1 LNHDA and CDR2 SQIVND (reference sequence).